This T cell receptor beta chain was captured by sequencing in a study of neoadjuvant anti-PD-1 for oral cavity cancer. Turning to the study itself: Patients without progression got a fourth dose around day 43.

Broader study findings: Post-treatment tumors with larger preexisting clones showed more shrinkage.

In germline, CDR1 is MNHNY, CDR2 SVGAGI (reference sequence). The length of the CDR3 is 15 residues. The germline V and J ends were trimmed by 6 bases and 2 bases, with 14 bases remaining between them. Sample time point: after neoadjuvant nivolumab, at surgical resection. Cohort: HPV-negative, locally advanced oral cavity squamous cell carcinoma patients. Regarding this clone: Antigen: not known.

The assay was immunoSEQ multiplex PCR, and TCRdb's table has in-frame clones only and misses some. The sample lists 4,500 to 6,500 clones, about 60% occurring once. This chain joins TRBV6-6 and TRBJ1-5; D is unclear. The clonotype originates from a person between 40 and 85 years old with oral cavity squamous cell carcinoma. The material was tumor tissue, obtained after nivolumab (anti-PD-1) treatment. The CDR3 protein is CASSRPPDGNQPQHF. DNA of the CDR3: TGTGCCAGCAGCCGCCCACCGGACGGCAATCAGCCCCAGCATTTT.